This T cell receptor beta chain comes out of a study of T cells in tuberculosis. This clone was seen just once. Without the conserved terminal phenylalanine or tryptophan, this CDR3 likely stems from a read error. The DNA is left out, because the CDR3 cannot be placed on it with certainty; the CDR3 is given as TCRdb lists it. The method was immunoSEQ multiplex PCR; TCRdb's version includes in-frame clones alone and lacks a portion of them. This sample yields roughly 34,000 clones, of which 85% to 95% are seen a single time; 6.5% to 9.5% belongs to the top ten. The CDR3 region is 8 residues in length, termini included. Germline CDR1 reads SGHRS; CDR2 reads YFSETQ.

This TCR was recovered from a donor between 5 and 29 years old with latent tuberculosis or without tuberculosis infection. Some clones in this sample may be carry-over from other donors' samples. The sample consisted of PBMCs. V usage is TRBV5-1 and J usage is TRBJ2-6; TRBD2, the D gene given by the table, was not confirmed from the DNA. This chain's CDR3 is CASSLAGI.